This T cell receptor beta chain came from a study of blood T cell repertoires in COVID-19. About the study: Samples representing acute and convalescent COVID-19 were sourced from the United States, Italy and Spain.

The assay was immunoSEQ multiplex PCR, and TCRdb's table has in-frame clones only and misses some. In the table there are under 200,000 clones, around nine tenths of which are singletons. The germline CDR1 and CDR2 sequences are SGHTA and FQGTGA. With 5 bases removed from V and 1 base from J, the gap between germline ends came to 14 bases. The CDR3 loop spans 16 amino acids. The sample was peripheral blood. The sequence derives from a man in his fifties or sixties with active or convalescent COVID-19. The rearrangement links TRBV7-3 to TRBJ2-2; a possible D gene is TRBD2 (6 bases). In nucleotides, the CDR3 is TGTGCCAGCAGCGTGGGTCGGCGGGGGAACACCGGGGAGCTGTTTTTT. Translating gives CASSVGRRGNTGELFF.